These 10 T cell receptor beta chains originate from one sample sequenced in a study of Graves' ophthalmopathy and Graves' hyperthyroidism. The sequenced template was RNA, covering the TCR beta CDR3 region. Amplification began with first-round RT-PCR using HTBI primers, then second-round multiplex PCR was performed. TCRdb re-derived calls from the multiplex PCR reads in MiXCR, one entry per CDR3 protein. The sample lists approximately 700,000 distinct CDR3 sequences; over 40% were seen once. The sequenced sample consisted of peripheral blood. The receptors shown here come from an adult man with Graves' ophthalmopathy.

This clonotype came up many times. The chain carries TRBV19 and TRBJ2-2; perhaps TRBD2 as D (6 bases). The CDR3 has 13 residues. V gave up 3 bases and J gave up 8 bases, with 10 bases separating them. Germline V gene data show CDR1 as LNHDA and CDR2 as SQIVND (reference sequence). The CDR3 here is CASSIGGSGELFF. DNA for the CDR3: TGTGCCAGTAGTATTGGAGGGAGTGGGGAGCTGTTTTTT.

Points on this clonotype: Just one base apart from a much larger clone, this may be a read error. V usage is TRBV7-8 and J usage is TRBJ1-4, with D possibly TRBD1 on 5 matching bases. The CDR3 is made up of 14 amino acids. The germline gives CDR1 SGHVS, CDR2 FQNEAQ. CDR3 in DNA: TGTGCCAGCGGCTTAGCATTTGGGGCTGAAAAACTGTTTTTT. Protein: CASGLAFGAEKLFF.

The gene calls are TRBV6-2 or TRBV6-3 and TRBJ2-7; D remains unclear. CDR1 is MNHEY and CDR2 is SVGEGT in the germline V gene. The CDR3 loop spans 15 amino acids. Trimming stripped 6 bases from V and 2 bases from J, with 17 bases between. CDR3 residues: CASRKLLRQTYEQYF. The CDR3 nucleotides read TGTGCCAGCAGGAAACTCCTGCGGCAAACCTACGAGCAGTACTTC.

CDR3 sequence: CASSMAGTVQETQYF. The CDR3, as DNA: TGTGCCAGTAGTATGGCAGGGACAGTACAAGAGACCCAGTACTTC. The chain joins TRBV19 to TRBJ2-5, with 7 bases identical to TRBD1. The CDR3 totals 15 residues. The germline gives CDR1 LNHDA, CDR2 SQIVND (reference sequence). V shed 3 bases, J shed 2 bases, and the junction held 6 bases outside the gene matches.

Turning to this clonotype: At one end the junction does not follow the germline gene, possibly because of a read error. The genes are TRBV5-5 and TRBJ2-7; D is tentatively TRBD1 or TRBD2 (6 bases each). The CDR3 is 13 residues long. In germline, CDR1 is SGHKS, CDR2 YYEKEE (reference sequence). In nucleotides, the CDR3 is TGCGCCAGCAGCCAAGTCCGGGGGCGGGAGCAGTACTTC. Translated: CASSQVRGREQYF.

In this sample, this clonotype turned up many times. The V gene is TRBV20-1, the J gene TRBJ2-6; D may be TRBD1 (6 bases). Between the trimmed V and J ends, which lost 1 base and 4 bases, there was a span of 8 bases. Looked up from germline, CDR1 is DFQATT and CDR2 is SNEGSKA (reference sequence). The CDR3 totals 14 residues. CDR3 sequence (DNA): TGCAGTGCTAGAGGGACAGCCGGGGCCAACGTCCTGACTTTC. It yields the protein CSARGTAGANVLTF.

This rearrangement joins TRBV9 to TRBJ1-4; D not certain. CDR1 and CDR2 from the germline V gene are SGDLS and YYNGEE. The CDR3 covers 13 residues. V lost 3 bases and J lost 6, with 9 bases in between. The CDR3 region is CASSGVDYEKLFF. DNA for the CDR3: TGTGCCAGCAGCGGTGTGGACTATGAAAAACTGTTTTTT.

V and J are TRBV20-1 and TRBJ1-5; TRBD1 matches at 9 bases. CDR3 length equals 16 residues. Unmatched junction bases numbered 11, after V lost 6 bases and J lost 2 bases. The V gene's germline CDR1 is DFQATT and CDR2 SNEGSKA (reference sequence). CDR3 sequence: CSAHPGTGTRNQPQHF. For the CDR3, the DNA is TGCAGTGCCCACCCCGGGACAGGGACGCGCAATCAGCCCCAGCATTTT.

A note on this clonotype: A read error may explain this, as a much larger clone is one base away. The conserved phenylalanine or tryptophan is not found at the CDR3 terminus, so this likely reflects a read error. The chain employs TRBV5-1 and TRBJ1-1; the D gene is possibly TRBD1 (6 bases). The V gene lost 5 bases and the J gene lost 7 bases, with 15 bases spanning the gap. Germline assignment: CDR1 SGHRS and CDR2 YFSETQ. The CDR3 spans 13 residues. CDR3 region: CASRLQGVNEAFY. CDR3 DNA sequence: TGCGCCAGCAGGCTACAGGGCGTTAATGAAGCTTTCTAT.

The sample holds many counts of this clonotype. The rearrangement uses TRBV24-1 and TRBJ2-5; D remains unclear. CDR1 is KGHDR and CDR2 is SFDVKD in the germline V gene. V was trimmed by 5 bases and J by 4 bases, leaving 13 bases between them. CDR3 length equals 14 residues. CDR3 region: CATSGGTPGETQYF. As DNA, the CDR3 is TGTGCCACCAGTGGTGGCACCCCGGGAGAGACCCAGTACTTC.